The 2 T cell receptor beta chains given below trace back to one sample, sequenced in a study of tumor-infiltrating lymphocytes in primary liver carcinoma. DNA and RNA were both co-extracted from about 20-30 mg of bulk tissue that had not been sorted. cDNA specific to TCR beta was made from 450 to 500 ng of total RNA, with a constant-region primer employed for priming. Slightly modified ARM-PCR, run as three nested multiplex PCR rounds, produced the TCR beta libraries. TRBV1-TRBV30 forward primers paired with a C-beta reverse primer were used in the first two PCR rounds, which ran roughly 10 cycles each. MiXCR was run by TCRdb on the multiplex PCR reads, yielding one entry per CDR3 protein. The sample yields roughly 100,000 distinct CDR3 sequences, roughly 80% seen once. Input material: liver tumor tissue from sampling region 3. The subset here: tumor region T3, left-lateral pole. These receptors all come from a man aged 40-49 years with primary liver carcinoma and hepatitis B virus infection.

As regards this clonotype: At one boundary the junction diverges from the germline segment, which might be a read error. The chain combines TRBV10-3 with TRBJ2-7, with D tentatively TRBD1 (5 bases). This CDR3 comprises 15 residues. The germline gives CDR1 ENHRY, CDR2 SYGVKD. CDR3 bases: TGTGTCATCAGCGCGAATCAGGCAGGGAATTACGAGCAGTACTTC. Translation: CVISANQAGNYEQYF.

Remarks on this clonotype: The junction differs from germline at one of its ends, possibly a read error. The chain has TRBV6-1 and TRBJ1-6; weak D call: TRBD1 (6 bases). CDR1 MNHNS and CDR2 SASEGT come from the germline V gene. The CDR3 sequence is 14 residues long. The CDR3 DNA is TGTGCCAGCACCTTGACAGAGGGGGGTTCACCCCTCCGCTTT. This codes for CASTLTEGGSPLRF.